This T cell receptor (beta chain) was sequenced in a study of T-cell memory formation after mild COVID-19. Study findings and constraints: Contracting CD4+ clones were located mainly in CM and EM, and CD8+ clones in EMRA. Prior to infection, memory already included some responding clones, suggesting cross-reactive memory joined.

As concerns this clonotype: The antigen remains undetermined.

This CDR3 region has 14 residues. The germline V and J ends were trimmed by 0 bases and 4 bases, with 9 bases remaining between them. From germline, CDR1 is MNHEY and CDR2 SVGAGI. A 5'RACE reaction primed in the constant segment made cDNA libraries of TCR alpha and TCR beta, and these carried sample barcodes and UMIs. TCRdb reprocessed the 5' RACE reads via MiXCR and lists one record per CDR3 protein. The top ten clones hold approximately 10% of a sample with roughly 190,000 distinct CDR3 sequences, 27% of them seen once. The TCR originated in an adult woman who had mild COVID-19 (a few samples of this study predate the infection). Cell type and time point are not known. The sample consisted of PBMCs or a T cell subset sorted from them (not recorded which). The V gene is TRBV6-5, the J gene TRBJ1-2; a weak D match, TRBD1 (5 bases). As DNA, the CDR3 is TGTGCCAGCAGTTACTCGGGGGATCCCTATGGCTACACCTTC. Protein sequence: CASSYSGDPYGYTF.